Presented here are 18 T cell receptor beta chains from one specimen sequenced in a study of Tregs in tolerant kidney transplant recipients. Related graft donors supplied nonmyeloablative bone marrow transplants, and mixed chimerism was transient. The assay was immunoSEQ multiplex PCR, and TCRdb's table has in-frame clones only and misses some. The sample totals roughly 15,000 clones. The input for sequencing was CD4+ T cells from blood (PBMCs), taken 12 months after the transplant. The receptors here all came from a human patient who received a combined kidney and bone marrow transplant. Some T cells may be the graft donor's.

On this clone itself: The read finishes 3 residues shy of the CDR3 end, and the germline J gene is used to complete it. The chain combines TRBV12-3 or TRBV12-4 with TRBJ1-1, with a tentative D call TRBD1 (5 bases). There are 13 residues in the CDR3. Trimming cost V 4 bases and J 5 bases, with 11 bases left between them. The covered CDR3 bases are TGTGCCAGCAGTTCAGGGTGGGGTACTGAA. Residues: CASSSGWGTE. Given in full, the CDR3 is CASSSGWGTEAFF.

Incomplete CDR3 DNA: TGCGCCAGCAGCCACTCGGACAGGGAGAACACTGAA. Protein: CASSHSDRENTE. The whole CDR3 sequence reads CASSHSDRENTEAFF. This chain uses TRBV4-1 with TRBJ1-1; 8 nucleotides agree with TRBD1. The read halts 3 residues ahead of the CDR3 end, with the missing end drawn from the germline J gene. Germline-derived CDR1 and CDR2 are MGHRA and YSYEKL. The CDR3 has 15 residues. J gave up 1 base and V 3 bases, and 4 bases lay outside the gene matches.

Notes on this clone: The read ends 3 residues early relative to the CDR3; the germline J gene fills the gap. V is TRBV5-1 and J is TRBJ1-3; possible D gene TRBD1, 6 bases. The germline V gene has CDR1 SGHRS and CDR2 YFSETQ. V shed 1 base and J shed 0 bases, with 8 bases lying between them. The CDR3 runs to 15 residues. Incomplete CDR3 DNA: TGCGCCAGCAGCTTGACAGGGAGCTCTGGAAACACC. As protein: CASSLTGSSGNT. The complete CDR3 reads CASSLTGSSGNTIYF.

With respect to this clone: The missing CDR3 end, 3 residues past where the read stops, is filled in from the germline J gene. V and J are TRBV11-2 and TRBJ1-5; possibly TRBD1 for D (6 bases). Per the germline V gene, CDR1 is SGHAT and CDR2 is FQNNGV. The CDR3 runs 15 residues. Trimming cost V 3 bases and J 2 bases, with 11 bases left between them. CDR3 sequence: CASSLARGGNQPQHF. The sequenced CDR3 bases are TGTGCCAGCAGCTTGGCCAGGGGTGGCAATCAGCCC.

In regard to this clone: The read terminates 3 residues ahead of where the CDR3 ends, so the germline J gene completes it. J is TRBJ2-7 and V is TRBV5-6, with TRBD1 as a possible D gene (6 bases). The ends were cut back, 1 base at V and 5 bases at J, with 7 bases in the middle. Per germline, CDR1 SGHDT and CDR2 YYEEEE. This CDR3 is 12 amino acids long. CDR3 loop: CASSLTGHEQYF. Incomplete CDR3 DNA: TGTGCCAGCAGCTTGACAGGGCACGAG.

About this clone: The read terminates 3 residues before the CDR3 end, so the remaining end is supplied by the germline J gene. This chain joins TRBV20-1 and TRBJ2-7; TRBD2 is a possible D gene (6 bases). V was clipped by 3 bases and J by 1 base, with 7 bases between them. The germline V gene has CDR1 DFQATT and CDR2 SNEGSKA (reference sequence). The CDR3 loop spans 12 amino acids. This CDR3 reads CSARRGSYEQYF. The CDR3 DNA, read in part, is TGCAGTGCTAGGCGGGGATCCTACGAG.

Comments on this clone: With the read ending 3 residues before the CDR3 end, the germline J gene is used to fill in that end. The chain recombines TRBV5-1 with TRBJ2-7, with D perhaps matching TRBD2 (5 bases). V lost 4 bases and J lost 2, with 13 bases in between. Germline V lookup: CDR1 SGHRS, CDR2 YFSETQ. The CDR3 contains 14 residues. CDR3 protein: CASSLRAGTYEQYF. The CDR3 bases that were read are TGCGCCAGCAGCCTGAGGGCAGGCACCTACGAG. Together with reference TRBV5-1 and TRBJ2-7, the CDR3 gives the full variable domain: KAGVTQTPRYLIKTRGQQVTLSCSPISGHRSVSWYQQTPGQGLQFLFEYFSETQRNKGNFPGRFSGRQFSNSRSEMNVSTLELGDSALYLCASSLRAGTYEQYFGPGTRLTVT.

With regard to this clone: The missing CDR3 end, 3 residues past where the read stops, is filled in from the germline J gene. The chain is built from TRBV6-2 or TRBV6-3 and TRBJ2-1; 9 bases match TRBD2. This CDR3 spans 14 amino acids. J gave up 4 bases and V 7 bases, and 5 bases lay outside the gene matches. The germline V gene has CDR1 MNHEY and CDR2 SVGEGT. The CDR3 sequence: CASTVTSGYNEQFF. The sequenced part of the CDR3 DNA is TGTGCCAGCACCGTGACTAGCGGTTACAATGAG.

Remarks on this clone: The sequenced fragment ends 3 residues before the CDR3 boundary, so the rest is inferred from the germline J gene. The gene calls are TRBV13 and TRBJ2-2; 7 bases match TRBD2. Losses at the gene ends were 5 bases for V and 5 bases for J; bases not matched to a gene: 8. There are 15 residues in the CDR3. Germline CDR1 is PRHDT and CDR2 is FYEKMQ (reference sequence). CDR3 DNA (partial): TGTGCCAGCAGCCCGGGGGGAGTGGGTACCGGGGAG. This translates into CASSPGGVGTGE. The full CDR3 protein reads CASSPGGVGTGELFF. The whole variable domain, remainder taken from reference TRBV13 and TRBJ2-2, is AAGVIQSPRHLIKEKRETATLKCYPIPRHDTVYWYQQGPGQDPQFLISFYEKMQSDKGSIPDRFSAQQFSDYHSELNMSSLELGDSALYFCASSPGGVGTGELFFGEGSRLTVL.

A word on this clone: Read data end 3 residues before the CDR3 end; the end is taken from the germline J gene. Other DNA sequences from this sample encode an identical CDR3 as well. The rearrangement links TRBV11-2 to TRBJ1-2; D is unresolved. The CDR3 has 13 residues. Germline V CDR1 and CDR2: SGHAT, FQNNGV. The DNA read from the CDR3 is TGTGCCAGCAGCTTATCGGCGGGTGGCGGC. Translated, it gives CASSLSAGGG. In full, the CDR3 is CASSLSAGGGYTF.

Note on this clone: The CDR3 end lies 3 residues beyond the end of the read and is filled in from the germline J gene. The genes are TRBV7-3 and TRBJ2-3; tentative D call: TRBD1 (5 bases). CDR1 and CDR2 from the germline V gene are SGHTA and FQGTGA. The CDR3 is made up of 13 amino acids. Trimming cost V 5 bases and J 2 bases, with 8 bases left between them. Here the CDR3 reads CASSVTVTDTQYF. The part of the CDR3 DNA that was read is TGTGCCAGCAGCGTGACAGTCACAGATACG.

Worth noting for this clone: The read terminates 3 residues ahead of where the CDR3 ends, so the germline J gene completes it. The chain couples TRBV2 to TRBJ2-1, with 9 bases aligning to TRBD2. The CDR3 is 15 residues long. Germline CDR1 reads SNHLY; CDR2 reads FYNNEI. The junction had 8 bases not matched to a gene; V was cut back by 7 bases and J by 4 bases. The sequenced CDR3 bases are TGTGCCAGCAAGTTGAGACTAGCGGTTTACAATGAG. Protein sequence: CASKLRLAVYNE. The whole CDR3 is CASKLRLAVYNEQFF.

On this clone: The read ends 3 residues shy of where the CDR3 ends; the end is completed using the germline J gene. The V gene is TRBV18, the J gene TRBJ2-3; 8 bases map to TRBD2. Per germline, CDR1 KGHSH and CDR2 LQKENI. The CDR3 runs 14 residues. Trimming at V came to 2 bases and at J to 3 bases, leaving 1 base not matched to a gene. Here the CDR3 reads CASSPAGGTDTQYF. The sequenced CDR3 bases are TGTGCCAGCTCACCAGCGGGAGGTACAGATACG.

Concerning this clone itself: Read sequence stops 3 residues before the CDR3 end, and the germline J gene provides the missing end. The genes are TRBV18 and TRBJ2-3; tentatively, D is TRBD1 (5 bases). There are 15 residues in the CDR3. Per the germline V gene, CDR1 is KGHSH and CDR2 is LQKENI. Trimming pared 0 bases from V and 5 bases from J, leaving 12 bases between. The CDR3 loop reads CASSPPVQGKDTQYF. The sequenced CDR3 bases are TGTGCCAGCTCACCACCGGTCCAGGGTAAAGATACG.

As for this clone: The DNA ends 3 residues before the CDR3 does, and the rest of the CDR3 is filled in from the germline J gene. V and J are TRBV20-1 and TRBJ2-5, with TRBD2 matching over 8 bases. Germline loops: CDR1 DFQATT, CDR2 SNEGSKA (reference sequence). The J segment lost 5 bases and the V segment lost 2 bases, leaving 10 bases of the junction unmatched. CDR3 length: 15 amino acids. CDR3 region: CSARRVAGTGETQYF. The CDR3 bases that were read are TGCAGTGCTAGACGGGTAGCGGGAACAGGGGAGACC.

On this clone itself: The CDR3 end lies 3 residues beyond the end of the read and is filled in from the germline J gene. V usage is TRBV7-3 and J usage is TRBJ2-2; TRBD2 aligns across 10 bases. This CDR3 contains 16 residues. Unmatched junction bases numbered 8, after V lost 6 bases and J lost 4 bases. Germline lookup yields CDR1 SGHTA and CDR2 FQGTGA. The CDR3 bases that were read are TGTGCCAGCAGTCCTAGCGGGAGCCCGAGCACCGGGGAG. Residues: CASSPSGSPSTGE. The whole CDR3 protein reads CASSPSGSPSTGELFF.

The part of the CDR3 DNA that was read is TGTGCCAGCAGCTTAACGTCCGGGAGGGGCGAA. Residues: CASSLTSGRGE. The full CDR3 is CASSLTSGRGEAFF. V is TRBV7-3 and J is TRBJ1-1, with a weak D call TRBD1 (5 bases). From the germline J gene comes the end of the CDR3, since the read stops 3 residues before it. This CDR3 has 14 residues. Germline V gene lookup returns CDR1 SGHTA and CDR2 FQGTGA.

To note about this clone: The CDR3 end falls 3 residues outside the read, so it is completed with the germline J gene. The rearrangement joins TRBV6-1 to TRBJ2-7, with 8 bases identical to TRBD1. The CDR3 is 14 amino acids. V lost 4 bases and J lost 2; bases outside the gene matches: 4. The V gene's germline CDR1 is MNHNS and CDR2 SASEGT. The CDR3 reads CASSGTGLAYEQYF. The covered CDR3 bases are TGTGCCAGCAGTGGGACAGGGCTAGCCTACGAG.